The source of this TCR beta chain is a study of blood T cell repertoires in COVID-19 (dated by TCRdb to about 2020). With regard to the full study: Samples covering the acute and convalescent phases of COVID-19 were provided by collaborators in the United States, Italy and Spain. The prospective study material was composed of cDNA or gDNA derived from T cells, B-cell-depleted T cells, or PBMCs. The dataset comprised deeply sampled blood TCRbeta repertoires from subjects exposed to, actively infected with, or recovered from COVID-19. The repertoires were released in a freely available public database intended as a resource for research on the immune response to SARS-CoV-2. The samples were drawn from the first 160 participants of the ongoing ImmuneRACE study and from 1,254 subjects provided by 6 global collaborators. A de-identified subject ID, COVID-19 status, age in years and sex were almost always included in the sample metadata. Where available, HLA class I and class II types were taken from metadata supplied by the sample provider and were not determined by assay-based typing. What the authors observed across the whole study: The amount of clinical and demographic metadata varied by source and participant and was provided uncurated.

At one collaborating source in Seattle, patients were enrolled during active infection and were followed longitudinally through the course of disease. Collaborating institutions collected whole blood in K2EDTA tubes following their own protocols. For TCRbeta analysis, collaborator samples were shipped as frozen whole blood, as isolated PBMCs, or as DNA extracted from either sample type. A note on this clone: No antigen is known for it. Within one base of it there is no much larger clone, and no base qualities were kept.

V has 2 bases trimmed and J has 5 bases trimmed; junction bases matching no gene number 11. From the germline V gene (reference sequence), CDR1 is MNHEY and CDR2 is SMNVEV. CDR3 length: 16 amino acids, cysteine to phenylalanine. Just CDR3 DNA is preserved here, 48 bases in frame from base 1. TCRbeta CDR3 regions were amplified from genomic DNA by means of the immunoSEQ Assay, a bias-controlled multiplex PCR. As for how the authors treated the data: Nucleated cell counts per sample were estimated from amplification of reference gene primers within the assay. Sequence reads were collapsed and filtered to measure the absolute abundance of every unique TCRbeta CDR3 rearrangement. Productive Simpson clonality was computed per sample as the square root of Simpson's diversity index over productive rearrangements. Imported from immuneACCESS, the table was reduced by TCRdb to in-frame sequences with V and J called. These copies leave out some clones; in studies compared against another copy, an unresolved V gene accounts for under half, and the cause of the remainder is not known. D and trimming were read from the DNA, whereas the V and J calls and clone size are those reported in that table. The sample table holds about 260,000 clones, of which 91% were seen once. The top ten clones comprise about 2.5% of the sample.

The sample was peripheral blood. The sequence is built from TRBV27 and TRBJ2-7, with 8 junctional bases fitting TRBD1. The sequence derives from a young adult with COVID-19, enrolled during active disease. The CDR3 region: CASSLLRPGGTDEQYF. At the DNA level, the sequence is TGTGCCAGCAGTTTACTTCGGCCAGGGGGCACCGACGAGCAGTACTTC.